A single sample gave rise to the 16 T cell receptor beta chains below, sequenced in a study (dated by TCRdb to the mid-2010s). Libraries were constructed by RT-PCR. The run used an Illumina MiSeq. TCRdb took the public reads, trimmed them with fastp at Q25, ran MiXCR for clone calling and kept in-frame beta chains. Every entry covers one CDR3 protein and lists the most common genes and DNA from its rows. The sample table records about 680,000 distinct CDR3 sequences; 13% to 15% of these occur just once. 3.6% of the sample belongs to the ten largest clones. The sequencing sample was made of memory CD4+ T cells from blood. Source of these receptors: a female donor in good health, serving as a healthy control.

As to this clonotype: A much larger clone sits a single nucleotide away, making a read error possible. The chain has TRBV20-1 and TRBJ2-3, with 16 bases aligning to TRBD2. The CDR3 loop spans 15 amino acids. Germline V CDR1 and CDR2: DFQATT, SNEGSKA (reference sequence). The V and J ends lost 2 bases and 7 bases, in that order; junction bases with no gene match: 3. Here the CDR3 reads CSARRGLAGGNTQYF. CDR3 in DNA: TGCAGTGCTAGACGGGGACTAGCGGGAGGGAATACGCAGTATTTT.

This clonotype was seen at least ten times. The V and J genes are TRBV6-5 and TRBJ1-6, with D hard to call. The CDR3 consists of 14 residues. V was cut by 0 bases and J by 15 bases, with 15 bases left in between. Germline V gene lookup returns CDR1 MNHEY and CDR2 SVGAGI. For the CDR3, the DNA is TGTGCCAGCAGTTACTCCGCCGCGCTCGTCGTCCTCCACTTT. Translation: CASSYSAALVVLHF.

The sample holds many counts of this clonotype. The rearrangement joins TRBV10-3 to TRBJ2-2, with D possibly TRBD2 on 5 matching bases. The CDR3 contains 14 residues. The V gene's germline CDR1 is ENHRY and CDR2 SYGVKD. The ends were cut back, 4 bases at V and 3 bases at J, with 9 bases in the middle. CDR3 sequence reads: CAISVGVDTGELFF. DNA for the CDR3: TGTGCCATCAGTGTCGGGGTGGACACCGGGGAGCTGTTTTTT.

The V call is TRBV18, the J call TRBJ1-1, with D hard to call. The CDR3 has 15 amino acids. V was clipped by 3 bases and J by 3 bases, with 14 bases between them. Germline values: CDR1 KGHSH, CDR2 LQKENI. The CDR3 DNA reads TGTGCCAGCTCACCCCCCGCTGCGCAGGACACTGAAGCTTTCTTT. Amino acids: CASSPPAAQDTEAFF.

This rearrangement joins TRBV10-3 to TRBJ2-7, with D hard to call. Germline V CDR1 and CDR2: ENHRY, SYGVKD. The CDR3 runs 13 residues. V was shortened by 4 bases and J by 3 bases, with 10 bases between the two germline ends. The CDR3 region has the DNA TGTGCCATCAGTGGAGCAGGAAACTACGAGCAGTACTTC. It specifies CAISGAGNYEQYF.

V and J are TRBV18 and TRBJ2-5; 8 bases map to TRBD1. Per germline, CDR1 KGHSH and CDR2 LQKENI. CDR3 length: 16 residues. After removal of 2 bases from V and 1 base from J, the junction contained 6 bases not matched to a gene. The CDR3 spells CASSPYRTGPQETQYF. CDR3 bases: TGTGCCAGCTCACCATACCGGACAGGGCCCCAAGAGACCCAGTACTTC.

The table lists this clonotype with many counts. V and J are TRBV7-9 and TRBJ2-5; 8 bases map to TRBD2. V lost 5 bases and J lost 5; bases outside the gene matches: 13. CDR3 length: 16 amino acids. Germline CDR1 SEHNR, CDR2 FQNEAQ (reference sequence). The CDR3 loop is CASSPGAAGAVETQYF. DNA for the CDR3: TGTGCCAGCAGCCCTGGGGCAGCGGGAGCAGTGGAGACCCAGTACTTC.

This clonotype was recorded many times. V usage is TRBV7-2 and J usage is TRBJ1-2; D may be TRBD1 (5 bases). Germline V gene lookup returns CDR1 SGHTA and CDR2 FQGNSA. This CDR3 region has 15 residues. Trimming took off 0 bases at V and 5 bases at J, with 13 bases between the two ends. CDR3 in DNA: TGTGCCAGCAGCTTAGCAAGAGCCAGGGAATATGGCTACACCTTC. It encodes CASSLARAREYGYTF.

The chain is built from TRBV18 and TRBJ2-3; D remains unclear. The CDR3 length is 12 residues. V was pared by 3 bases and J by 4 bases, with 5 bases between. From germline, CDR1 is KGHSH and CDR2 LQKENI. The CDR3 sequence: CASSPQPDTQYF. In DNA, the CDR3 is TGTGCCAGCTCACCCCAGCCAGATACGCAGTATTTT. The full variable domain, rest sourced from reference TRBV18 and TRBJ2-3, is NAGVMQNPRHLVRRRGQEARLRCSPMKGHSHVYWYRQLPEEGLKFMVYLQKENIIDESGMPKERFSAEFPKEGPSILRIQQVVRGDSAAYFCASSPQPDTQYFGPGTRLTVL.

This clonotype was observed at least ten times. The chain uses TRBV7-2 and TRBJ2-1; 10 positions match TRBD1. This CDR3 has 15 residues. Germline V gives CDR1 SGHTA, CDR2 FQGNSA. V lost 2 bases to trimming and J lost 8 bases; unmatched junction nucleotides: 6. The CDR3 nucleotides read TGTGCCAGCAGCTTATGGGACAGGGGCCTTCATGAGCAGTTCTTC. This encodes CASSLWDRGLHEQFF. The full variable domain, rest sourced from reference TRBV7-2 and TRBJ2-1, is GAGVSQSPSNKVTEKGKDVELRCDPISGHTALYWYRQSLGQGLEFLIYFQGNSAPDKSGLPSDRFSAERTGGSVSTLTIQRTQQEDSAVYLCASSLWDRGLHEQFFGPGTRLTVL.

The genes are TRBV18 and TRBJ2-4; TRBD2 aligns across 8 bases. The CDR3 is 17 residues long. V shed 6 bases and J 0 bases; nucleotides not matched to a gene: 10. CDR1 is KGHSH and CDR2 is LQKENI in the germline V gene. CDR3 in DNA: TGTGCCAGCTCGCCCGGACTAGCCCAGAAAGCCAAAAACATTCAGTACTTC. As protein: CASSPGLAQKAKNIQYF.

This clonotype showed up just a few times. V and J are TRBV12-3 or TRBV12-4 and TRBJ1-2; D gene uncertain. The CDR3 sequence is 12 residues long. Between the trimmed V and J ends, which lost 8 bases and 4 bases, there was a span of 11 bases. The DNA for the CDR3 is TGTGCCAGCGCATCATTTGGCTATGGCTACACCTTC. Amino acids: CASASFGYGYTF.

CDR3 DNA: TGTGCCAGCAGTCGAAGCGGGAGGGACTACGAGCAGTACTTC. Protein: CASSRSGRDYEQYF. The V call is TRBV9, the J call TRBJ2-7, with 10 bases identical to TRBD2. The germline V gene has CDR1 SGDLS and CDR2 YYNGEE. V lost 5 bases, J lost 3 bases, and 5 bases stayed unmatched. This CDR3 comprises 14 residues.

This chain connects TRBV20-1 to TRBJ2-1, with D unclear. The V gene lost 7 bases and the J gene lost 6 bases, with 10 bases spanning the gap. The CDR3 is made up of 11 amino acids. The germline CDR1 and CDR2 sequences are DFQATT and SNEGSKA (reference sequence). CDR3 nucleotide sequence: TGCAGTGTTTCCCGTTCCAATGAGCAGTTCTTC. Translation gives CSVSRSNEQFF.

This rearrangement joins TRBV27 to TRBJ2-7, with 10 bases that match TRBD1. This CDR3 is built from 14 residues. Germline trimming cut 1 base from V and 6 bases from J; bases unmatched to any gene: 3. The germline gives CDR1 MNHEY, CDR2 SMNVEV (reference sequence). For the CDR3, the DNA is TGTGCCAGCAGTTTATTAAGGGACAGGGGCGAGCAGTACTTC. It codes for CASSLLRDRGEQYF.

CDR3 residues: CASSPPSTTNYGYTF. The CDR3 DNA is TGTGCCAGCTCACCACCGAGCACAACCAACTATGGCTACACCTTC. V gene TRBV18 combines with J gene TRBJ1-2; D remains ambiguous. The V and J ends lost 0 bases and 2 bases respectively, with 10 bases between them. CDR1 KGHSH and CDR2 LQKENI come from the germline V gene. The CDR3 runs 15 residues. The variable domain in full, with the rest retrieved from reference TRBV18 and TRBJ1-2, is NAGVMQNPRHLVRRRGQEARLRCSPMKGHSHVYWYRQLPEEGLKFMVYLQKENIIDESGMPKERFSAEFPKEGPSILRIQQVVRGDSAAYFCASSPPSTTNYGYTFGSGTRLTVV.